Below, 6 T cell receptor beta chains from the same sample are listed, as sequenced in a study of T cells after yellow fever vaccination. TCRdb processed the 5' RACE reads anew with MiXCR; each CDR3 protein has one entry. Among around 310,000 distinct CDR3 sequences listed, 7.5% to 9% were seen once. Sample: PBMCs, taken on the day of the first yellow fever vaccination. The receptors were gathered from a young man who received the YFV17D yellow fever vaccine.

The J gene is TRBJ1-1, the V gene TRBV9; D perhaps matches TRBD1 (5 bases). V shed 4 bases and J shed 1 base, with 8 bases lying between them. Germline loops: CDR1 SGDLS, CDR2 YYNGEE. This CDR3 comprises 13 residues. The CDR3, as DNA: TGTGCCAGCAGCACGGGGCCGAACACTGAAGCTTTCTTT. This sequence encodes CASSTGPNTEAFF. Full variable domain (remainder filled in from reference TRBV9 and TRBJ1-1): DSGVTQTPKHLITATGQRVTLRCSPRSGDLSVYWYQQSLDQGLQFLIQYYNGEERAKGNILERFSAQQFPDLHSELNLSSLELGDSALYFCASSTGPNTEAFFGQGTRLTVV.

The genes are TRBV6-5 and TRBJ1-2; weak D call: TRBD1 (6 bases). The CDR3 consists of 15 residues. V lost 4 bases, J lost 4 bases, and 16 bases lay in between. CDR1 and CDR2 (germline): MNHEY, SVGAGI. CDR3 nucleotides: TGTGCCAGCAGTTTTACCCCGGGACAAGTCTATGGCTACACCTTC. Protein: CASSFTPGQVYGYTF.

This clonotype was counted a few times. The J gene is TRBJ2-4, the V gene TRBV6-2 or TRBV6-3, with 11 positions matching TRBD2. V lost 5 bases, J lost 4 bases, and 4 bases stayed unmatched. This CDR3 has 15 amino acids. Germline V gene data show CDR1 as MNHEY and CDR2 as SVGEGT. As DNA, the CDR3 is TGTGCCAGCAGTCTACTAGCGGGGGTTAAAAACATTCAGTACTTC. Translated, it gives CASSLLAGVKNIQYF.

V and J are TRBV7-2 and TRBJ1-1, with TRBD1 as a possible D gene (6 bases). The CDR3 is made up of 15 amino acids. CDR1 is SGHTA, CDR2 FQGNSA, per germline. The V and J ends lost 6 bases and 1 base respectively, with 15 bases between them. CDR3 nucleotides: TGTGCCAGCAGACCCACAGGGTTTGGGAACACTGAAGCTTTCTTT. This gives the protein CASRPTGFGNTEAFF.

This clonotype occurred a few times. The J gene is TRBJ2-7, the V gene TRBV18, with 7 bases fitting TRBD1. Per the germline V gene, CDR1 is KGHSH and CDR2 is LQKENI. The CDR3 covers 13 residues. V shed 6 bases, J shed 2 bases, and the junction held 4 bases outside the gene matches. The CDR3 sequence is CASSQTGTYEQYF. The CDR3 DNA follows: TGTGCCAGCTCGCAGACAGGGACCTACGAGCAGTACTTC.

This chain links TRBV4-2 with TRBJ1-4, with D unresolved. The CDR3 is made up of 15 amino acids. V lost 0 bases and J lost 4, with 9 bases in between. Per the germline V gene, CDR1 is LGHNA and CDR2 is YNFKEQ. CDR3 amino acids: CASSQDGRLNEKLFF. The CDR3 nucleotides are TGTGCCAGCAGCCAAGATGGTCGGCTTAATGAAAAACTGTTTTTT.